The next 24 T cell receptor beta chains were all read from a single sample in a study of blood T cell repertoires in COVID-19. The data were produced by immunoSEQ multiplex PCR, yet TCRdb's version contains in-frame clones alone and is incomplete. The data contain under 500,000 clones, around 88% of them singletons. Sequenced: peripheral blood. These TCRs come from a woman under 40 with acute or convalescent COVID-19.

V is TRBV29-1 and J is TRBJ2-5; TRBD1 might be the D (6 bases). Trimming cost V 4 bases and J 4 bases, with 13 bases left between them. Germline CDR1 and CDR2: SQVTM and ANQGSEA. The CDR3 consists of 13 residues. The CDR3 nucleotides read TGCAGCGTTGGAGGGGGTAATAGAGAGACCCAGTACTTC. Translation: CSVGGGNRETQYF.

V and J are TRBV29-1 and TRBJ1-4; 8 positions agree with TRBD1. The length of the CDR3 is 16 residues. Germline V gives CDR1 SQVTM, CDR2 ANQGSEA. V dropped 4 bases and J dropped 0; count of bases not matched to a gene: 7. This CDR3 is CSVAGTGAATNEKLFF. The CDR3 DNA follows: TGCAGCGTTGCCGGGACAGGAGCTGCAACTAATGAAAAACTGTTTTTT.

The chain joins TRBV5-6 to TRBJ1-1; D is undetermined. Germline CDR1 reads SGHDT; CDR2 reads YYEEEE. This CDR3 has 14 amino acids. Trimming removed 9 bases from V and 0 bases from J, with 15 bases in between. CDR3 region: CATRPRAVNTEAFF. The CDR3 DNA reads as TGTGCCACTCGTCCGAGGGCTGTGAACACTGAAGCTTTCTTT. Together with reference TRBV5-6 and TRBJ1-1, the CDR3 gives the full variable domain: DAGVTQSPTHLIKTRGQQVTLRCSPKSGHDTVSWYQQALGQGPQFIFQYYEEEERQRGNFPDRFSGHQFPNYSSELNVNALLLGDSALYLCATRPRAVNTEAFFGQGTRLTVV.

This chain connects TRBV21-1 to TRBJ2-7; TRBD2 reflects the table's D call only, with no check against the DNA. TRBV21-1 is given as a pseudogene. This CDR3 region has 17 residues. Written as DNA, the CDR3 is TGTGCCAGCAGCAAAAAGGATCGGGGAGGGGGTTCCCACGAGCAGTACTTC. As protein: CASSKKDRGGGSHEQYF.

This clone was counted a few times. The chain uses TRBV7-8 and TRBJ1-5; D remains ambiguous. Germline V gives CDR1 SGHVS, CDR2 FQNEAQ. The V end was cut by 5 bases, the J end by 1 base, with 15 bases between. The CDR3 has 16 residues. CDR3 nucleotide sequence: TGTGCCAGCAGCCCTGAGGTTATTTGGAGCAATCAGCCCCAGCATTTT. This translates into CASSPEVIWSNQPQHF. Full variable domain (rest looked up from reference TRBV7-8 and TRBJ1-5): GAGVSQSPRYKVAKRGQDVALRCDPISGHVSLFWYQQALGQGPEFLTYFQNEAQLDKSGLPSDRFFAERPEGSVSTLKIQRTQQEDSAVYLCASSPEVIWSNQPQHFGDGTRLSIL.

For this clone: Other nucleotide sequences from this sample produce the same CDR3. V and J are TRBV19 and TRBJ1-2; D remains unclear. Trimming removed 4 bases at V and 5 bases at J, with 5 bases between. This CDR3 has 11 residues. The V gene's germline CDR1 is LNHDA and CDR2 SQIVND (reference sequence). CDR3 amino acids: CASSTSYGYTF. The CDR3 region has the DNA TGTGCCAGTAGTACTTCGTATGGCTACACCTTC.

The rearrangement uses TRBV5-4 and TRBJ2-7; perhaps TRBD2 as D (5 bases). Germline-derived CDR1 and CDR2 are SGHNT and YYREEE (reference sequence). V dropped 0 bases and J dropped 3 bases, with 7 bases sitting between them. The CDR3 is 13 residues long. The CDR3 protein is CASSLGGNYEQYF. The CDR3 nucleotides are TGTGCCAGCAGCTTGGGAGGGAACTACGAGCAGTACTTC. Full variable domain (outside the CDR3, taken from reference TRBV5-4 and TRBJ2-7): ETGVTQSPTHLIKTRGQQVTLRCSSQSGHNTVSWYQQALGQGPQFIFQYYREEENGRGNFPPRFSGLQFPNYSSELNVNALELDDSALYLCASSLGGNYEQYFGPGTRLTVT.

CDR3 sequence (DNA): TGCAGCGTCCGCGGAATTTATACTAACTATGGCTACACCTTC. Translation: CSVRGIYTNYGYTF. The rearrangement joins TRBV29-1 to TRBJ1-2; D ambiguous. Germline V CDR1 and CDR2: SQVTM, ANQGSEA. This CDR3 region has 14 residues. Between the trimmed V and J ends, which lost 6 bases and 0 bases, there was a span of 14 bases.

This chain connects TRBV9 to TRBJ2-5, with 7 nucleotides matching TRBD1. This CDR3 has 15 residues. The junction had 9 bases not matched to a gene; V was cut back by 4 bases and J by 3 bases. Germline values: CDR1 SGDLS, CDR2 YYNGEE. Written as DNA, the CDR3 is TGTGCCAGCAGCCTCACAGGGGCGATCGAAGAGACCCAGTACTTC. Residues: CASSLTGAIEETQYF.

The gene calls are TRBV5-4 and TRBJ1-2; TRBD1 agrees at 7 bases. V trimming: 1 base; J trimming: 8 bases; junction bases outside the gene matches: 5. CDR1 and CDR2 from the germline V gene are SGHNT and YYREEE (reference sequence). The CDR3 runs 13 residues. The CDR3 loop reads CASSLMGQQGYTF. Written as DNA, the CDR3 is TGTGCCAGCAGCTTGATGGGACAGCAGGGCTACACCTTC.

This chain uses TRBV6-5 with TRBJ1-3; D is perhaps TRBD1 (5 bases). This CDR3 spans 16 amino acids. The ends were cut back, 0 bases at V and 0 bases at J, with 9 bases in the middle. CDR1 and CDR2 from the germline V gene are MNHEY and SVGAGI. CDR3 in DNA: TGTGCCAGCAGTTACTCACGACAGAGCTCTGGAAACACCATATATTTT. It encodes CASSYSRQSSGNTIYF.

This chain uses TRBV20-1 with TRBJ1-1; no reliable D call. V dropped 3 bases and J dropped 8 bases, with 10 bases sitting between them. Looked up from germline, CDR1 is DFQATT and CDR2 is SNEGSKA (reference sequence). The CDR3 sequence is 11 residues long. As DNA, the CDR3 is TGCAGTGCTAGGTGGAGGGTAGAAGCTTTCTTT. Amino acids: CSARWRVEAFF.

The sample holds one count of this clone. Other DNA sequences in the same sample also yield this CDR3. This chain joins TRBV30 and TRBJ1-1; possibly TRBD1 for D (5 bases). V gave up 0 bases and J gave up 4 bases, with 12 bases separating them. CDR3 size: 14 residues. Germline CDR1 and CDR2: GTSNPN and SVGIG (reference sequence). CDR3 DNA: TGTGCCTGGAGTGTACCAGGGTCGCGCACTGAAGCTTTCTTT. Translation gives CAWSVPGSRTEAFF.

The chain is built from TRBV19 and TRBJ1-1; no clear D. Germline V gene lookup returns CDR1 LNHDA and CDR2 SQIVND (reference sequence). Trimming pared 0 bases from V and 7 bases from J, leaving 12 bases between. CDR3 length: 14 amino acids. DNA for the CDR3: TGTGCCAGTAGTATAGATGTGGAGGGAGATGAAGCTTTCTTT. It encodes CASSIDVEGDEAFF.

The chain is built from TRBV7-8 and TRBJ2-1, with TRBD2 identical over 7 bases. This CDR3 has 14 amino acids. Trimming cost V 0 bases and J 6 bases; bases outside gene matches: 2. Germline V gives CDR1 SGHVS, CDR2 FQNEAQ. The chain's CDR3 is CASSLAGGINEQFF. Here the CDR3 DNA reads TGTGCCAGCAGCTTAGCGGGGGGGATCAATGAGCAGTTCTTC.

This chain links TRBV6-5 with TRBJ1-5; 10 positions agree with TRBD1. The CDR3 runs to 15 residues. V was pared by 7 bases and J by 6 bases, with 9 bases of the junction left unmatched. Per germline, CDR1 MNHEY and CDR2 SVGAGI. CDR3 amino acids: CASTDDRGLGQPQHF. The CDR3 region has the DNA TGTGCCAGCACCGACGACAGGGGGCTGGGTCAGCCCCAGCATTTT.

The chain links TRBV12-3 or TRBV12-4 to TRBJ1-1, with no clear D. V was pared by 8 bases and J by 10 bases, with 17 bases between. This CDR3 is built from 12 residues. The CDR3 region is CASGPSPPVAFF. The CDR3 nucleotides read TGTGCCAGCGGCCCTAGTCCGCCGGTAGCTTTCTTT.

The rearrangement uses TRBV20-1 and TRBJ1-1; no reliable D call. The length of the CDR3 is 11 residues. V lost 5 bases to trimming and J lost 6 bases, with 10 bases between them. Germline V CDR1 and CDR2: DFQATT, SNEGSKA (reference sequence). The CDR3 sequence: CSAPRGPEAFF. As DNA, the CDR3 is TGCAGTGCTCCTCGAGGGCCTGAAGCTTTCTTT.

V is TRBV6-5 and J is TRBJ1-2, with D hard to call. CDR1 and CDR2 from the germline V gene are MNHEY and SVGAGI. The V and J ends lost 5 bases and 5 bases respectively, with 9 bases between them. There are 12 residues in the CDR3. This chain's CDR3 is CASSLDSYGYTF. CDR3 nucleotides: TGTGCCAGCAGTCTCGACTCGTATGGCTACACCTTC.

This sequence joins TRBV28 and TRBJ1-1; 7 bases align to TRBD1. Germline V CDR1 and CDR2: MDHEN, SYDVKM. With V trimmed by 8 bases and J by 6 bases, 15 bases remained unmatched. The CDR3 sequence is 15 residues long. CDR3 region: CASPPRGRGVSEAFF. CDR3 in DNA: TGTGCCAGCCCCCCAAGGGGGCGCGGAGTATCTGAAGCTTTCTTT.

This clone was seen a few times. This CDR3 reads CASSVSYYLGAFF. In nucleotides, the CDR3 is TGTGCCAGCAGCGTAAGTTACTACCTTGGAGCTTTCTTT. The V gene is TRBV11-2, the J gene TRBJ1-1; D is ambiguous. In germline, CDR1 is SGHAT, CDR2 FQNNGV. With 5 bases removed from V and 10 bases from J, the gap between germline ends came to 17 bases. The CDR3 contains 13 residues. The full variable domain, rest sourced from reference TRBV11-2 and TRBJ1-1, is EAGVAQSPRYKIIEKRQSVAFWCNPISGHATLYWYQQILGQGPKLLIQFQNNGVVDDSQLPKDRFSAERLKGVDSTLKIQPAKLEDSAVYLCASSVSYYLGAFFGQGTRLTVV.

The chain has TRBV24-1 and TRBJ2-7; D perhaps matches TRBD1 (6 bases). V was trimmed by 9 bases and J by 7 bases, leaving 24 bases between them. Germline values: CDR1 KGHDR, CDR2 SFDVKD. CDR3 length: 15 amino acids. The CDR3 DNA reads as TGTGCCACCTCCACGTCACAGGGTCCGTCGGGGGAGCAGTACTTC. Translating gives CATSTSQGPSGEQYF.

The chain's CDR3 is CASSLNRGKGYTF. CDR3 bases: TGTGCCAGCAGCTTAAACAGGGGGAAAGGCTACACCTTC. The rearrangement joins TRBV7-3 to TRBJ1-2, with 8 bases fitting TRBD1. Germline CDR1 SGHTA, CDR2 FQGTGA. This CDR3 is built from 13 residues. After removal of 1 base from V and 8 bases from J, the junction contained 3 bases not matched to a gene.

This chain links TRBV18 with TRBJ1-2, with 7 bases aligning to TRBD1. Germline CDR1 and CDR2: KGHSH and LQKENI. This CDR3 is built from 15 residues. The ends lost 0 bases at V and 2 bases at J; junction bases unmatched: 3. The CDR3 reads CASSPPQGTNYGYTF. CDR3 nucleotide sequence: TGTGCCAGCTCACCACCACAGGGGACCAACTATGGCTACACCTTC.